Each of the 27 T cell receptor beta chains below was sequenced from the same sample in a study of blood T cell repertoires in COVID-19 (dated by TCRdb to 2018 to 2020). The protocol used for the library was the immunoSEQ multiplex PCR assay. TCRdb provides this immuneACCESS table in a form limited to in-frame rearrangements. Some clones are lacking; in checked studies, under half of them reflect an unresolved V gene, and why the rest are absent is not known. The sample contains under 200,000 clones, about four fifths of them found a single time. The ten most abundant clones make up approximately 18% of the sample. Input material: peripheral blood. These TCRs come from a woman aged 70-85 years who had recovered from COVID-19.

The chain couples TRBV4-2 to TRBJ2-2; TRBD2 matches 7 bases. V shed 0 bases and J 5 bases; nucleotides not matched to a gene: 6. The CDR3 covers 16 residues. Germline V gene data show CDR1 as LGHNA and CDR2 as YNFKEQ. The CDR3 DNA sequence: TGTGCCAGCAGCCAAGATATGGGGGGGTGGACCGGGGAGCTGTTTTTT. Its translation is CASSQDMGGWTGELFF.

This clone was detected a few times. CDR3 coding DNA: TGTGCCAGCAGTCACTCACTAGCGGGAGGGTTCAATGAGCAGTTCTTC. It translates to CASSHSLAGGFNEQFF. The chain uses TRBV27 and TRBJ2-1; TRBD2 aligns across 13 bases. Germline CDR1 and CDR2: MNHEY and SMNVEV (reference sequence). This CDR3 contains 16 residues. Losses at the gene ends were 5 bases for V and 6 bases for J; bases not matched to a gene: 7.

The chain employs TRBV7-9 and TRBJ2-7; TRBD2 agrees at 9 bases. Looked up from germline, CDR1 is SEHNR and CDR2 is FQNEAQ (reference sequence). CDR3 length: 16 residues. Trimming took 1 base from V and 4 from J; bases not matched to a gene: 8. Here the CDR3 reads CASSLDGGRALYEQYF. CDR3 nucleotide sequence: TGTGCCAGCAGCTTAGATGGCGGGAGGGCCTTGTACGAGCAGTACTTC.

The V call is TRBV10-3, the J call TRBJ1-2; TRBD1 is a possible D gene (5 bases). The CDR3 totals 13 residues. Trimming pared 2 bases from V and 8 bases from J, leaving 12 bases between. Germline V gene data show CDR1 as ENHRY and CDR2 as SYGVKD. The CDR3 region has the DNA TGTGCCATCAGTGAGGGGGGGGTGAGAGGCTACACCTTC. Protein sequence: CAISEGGVRGYTF.

The genes are TRBV27 and TRBJ2-3; the D is unclear. Germline V gene lookup returns CDR1 MNHEY and CDR2 SMNVEV (reference sequence). Trimming removed 6 bases at V and 4 bases at J, with 8 bases between. CDR3 size: 12 residues. In DNA form, the CDR3 reads TGTGCCAGCAGCCGCCTAGCAGATACGCAGTATTTT. As protein: CASSRLADTQYF.

The chain is built from TRBV6-5 and TRBJ2-2, with 8 bases identical to TRBD1. The CDR3 consists of 13 residues. In germline, CDR1 is MNHEY, CDR2 SVGAGI. V gave up 0 bases and J gave up 14 bases; unmatched junction bases: 5. CDR3 coding DNA: TGTGCCAGCAGTTACTCCATCGGGACAGGACTGTTTTTT. Translated, it gives CASSYSIGTGLFF.

The chain uses TRBV7-2 and TRBJ2-5; TRBD2 agrees at 9 bases. Per the germline V gene, CDR1 is SGHTA and CDR2 is FQGNSA. This CDR3 contains 16 residues. After removal of 0 bases from V and 5 bases from J, the junction contained 7 bases not matched to a gene. CDR3 coding DNA: TGTGCCAGCAGCTTAGCGGCGGTCCTAGCGGGGGAGACCCAGTACTTC. Residues: CASSLAAVLAGETQYF.

The rearrangement links TRBV7-2 to TRBJ1-2; 8 bases agree with TRBD1. The CDR3 runs 16 residues. Unmatched junction bases numbered 9, after V lost 1 base and J lost 5 bases. In germline, CDR1 is SGHTA, CDR2 FQGNSA. This CDR3 is CASSLGRGRDPYGYTF. CDR3 DNA: TGTGCCAGCAGCTTAGGCAGGGGGCGGGACCCATATGGCTACACCTTC.

The chain uses TRBV19 and TRBJ2-3, with 8 bases identical to TRBD2. The CDR3 consists of 13 residues. Germline V gene data show CDR1 as LNHDA and CDR2 as SQIVND (reference sequence). V gave up 8 bases and J gave up 6 bases; unmatched junction bases: 7. As DNA, the CDR3 is TGTGCCAGTCGGGCGGGAGGCCCTGATACGCAGTATTTT. It encodes CASRAGGPDTQYF.

V gene TRBV6-5 combines with J gene TRBJ1-2, with D unclear. The germline V gene encodes CDR1 MNHEY and CDR2 SVGAGI. The CDR3 totals 14 residues. The V end lost 0 bases, the J end lost 4 bases, and 9 bases lay between the germline ends. The CDR3 reads CASSYSLETYGYTF. CDR3 nucleotides: TGTGCCAGCAGTTACTCGCTGGAGACCTATGGCTACACCTTC.

This clone was detected a few times. This chain uses TRBV7-3 with TRBJ2-2; 10 nucleotides line up with TRBD1. With V trimmed by 5 bases and J by 7 bases, 7 bases remained unmatched. The CDR3 length is 15 residues. CDR1 is SGHTA and CDR2 is FQGTGA in the germline V gene. CDR3 loop: CASSLGTGELGELFF. In DNA form, the CDR3 reads TGTGCCAGCAGCCTCGGGACAGGGGAACTCGGGGAGCTGTTTTTT. The whole variable domain, filled in from reference TRBV7-3 and TRBJ2-2, reads GAGVSQTPSNKVTEKGKYVELRCDPISGHTALYWYRQSLGQGPEFLIYFQGTGAADDSGLPNDRFFAVRPEGSVSTLKIQRTERGDSAVYLCASSLGTGELGELFFGEGSRLTVL.

V gene TRBV28 combines with J gene TRBJ1-1; 9 bases match TRBD1. The V and J ends lost 4 bases and 7 bases, in that order; junction bases with no gene match: 4. Looked up from germline, CDR1 is MDHEN and CDR2 is SYDVKM. This CDR3 is built from 13 residues. This CDR3 reads CASSSQGAGEAFF. Here the CDR3 DNA reads TGTGCCAGCAGTTCACAGGGGGCCGGTGAAGCTTTCTTT.

This chain connects TRBV27 to TRBJ2-1; TRBD2 matches at 8 bases. Germline CDR1 MNHEY, CDR2 SMNVEV (reference sequence). This CDR3 is 15 amino acids long. V trimming: 0 bases; J trimming: 7 bases; junction bases outside the gene matches: 5. The CDR3 DNA is TGTGCCAGCAGTTTATCTAGCGGGATCGGTAATGAGCAGTTCTTC. It codes for CASSLSSGIGNEQFF.

This chain uses TRBV28 with TRBJ2-2; 8 nucleotides match TRBD2. CDR1 and CDR2 (germline): MDHEN, SYDVKM. Unmatched junction bases numbered 2, after V lost 0 bases and J lost 2 bases. This CDR3 is built from 16 residues. The CDR3 here is CASSLWAGGNTGELFF. DNA for the CDR3: TGTGCCAGCAGTTTATGGGCGGGGGGAAACACCGGGGAGCTGTTTTTT.

As to this clone: This specimen includes other DNA sequences encoding the same CDR3. The chain joins TRBV18 to TRBJ1-1; tentative D call: TRBD1 (5 bases). The CDR3 consists of 14 residues. V lost 6 bases and J lost 3, with 14 bases in between. CDR1 and CDR2 from the germline V gene are KGHSH and LQKENI. The CDR3 is CASSPDRTYTEAFF. The CDR3 DNA follows: TGTGCCAGCTCCCCCGACAGAACCTACACTGAAGCTTTCTTT. The complete variable domain, with remaining parts taken from reference TRBV18 and TRBJ1-1, reads NAGVMQNPRHLVRRRGQEARLRCSPMKGHSHVYWYRQLPEEGLKFMVYLQKENIIDESGMPKERFSAEFPKEGPSILRIQQVVRGDSAAYFCASSPDRTYTEAFFGQGTRLTVV.

The chain links TRBV5-4 to TRBJ2-1; TRBD2 matches at 10 bases. The junction had 7 bases not matched to a gene; V was cut back by 4 bases and J by 3 bases. This CDR3 has 16 amino acids. From germline, CDR1 is SGHNT and CDR2 YYREEE (reference sequence). As DNA, the CDR3 is TGTGCCAGCAGCCCACGGACTAGCGGAAACTACAATGAGCAGTTCTTC. This gives the protein CASSPRTSGNYNEQFF.

CDR3 nucleotides: TGTGCCAGCTCACCGAGGACACCTTCCTACGAGCAGTACTTC. This gives the protein CASSPRTPSYEQYF. The rearrangement joins TRBV18 to TRBJ2-7; D may be TRBD1 (5 bases). Trimming pared 3 bases from V and 1 base from J, leaving 10 bases between. Germline CDR1 and CDR2: KGHSH and LQKENI. The CDR3 extends over 14 amino acids.

This chain connects TRBV6-5 to TRBJ2-7; D uncertain. CDR1 MNHEY and CDR2 SVGAGI come from the germline V gene. The CDR3 totals 12 residues. Trimming removed 4 bases from V and 2 bases from J, with 6 bases in between. The CDR3 loop reads CASSSNTYEQYF. In nucleotides, the CDR3 is TGTGCCAGCAGTTCAAACACCTACGAGCAGTACTTC.

The J gene is TRBJ1-1, the V gene TRBV28; 8 positions match TRBD1. The CDR3 length is 15 residues. Germline V lookup: CDR1 MDHEN, CDR2 SYDVKM. The V segment lost 2 bases and the J segment 9 bases; nucleotides outside the gene matches: 11. CDR3 sequence (DNA): TGTGCCAGCAGTTTACCCGCCGGGGGCAGGGGGCAAGCTTTCTTT. Protein product: CASSLPAGGRGQAFF.

This chain uses TRBV5-1 with TRBJ1-1; TRBD1 agrees at 7 bases. The CDR3 spans 15 residues. J was trimmed by 4 bases and V by 5 bases; bases with no gene match: 11. CDR1 SGHRS and CDR2 YFSETQ come from the germline V gene. The CDR3 DNA reads TGCGCCAGCAGTGTGCAGGGGGTTCTGGGCACTGAAGCTTTCTTT. The encoded protein is CASSVQGVLGTEAFF. Full variable domain (rest looked up from reference TRBV5-1 and TRBJ1-1): KAGVTQTPRYLIKTRGQQVTLSCSPISGHRSVSWYQQTPGQGLQFLFEYFSETQRNKGNFPGRFSGRQFSNSRSEMNVSTLELGDSALYLCASSVQGVLGTEAFFGQGTRLTVV.

This clone was recorded a few times. The genes are TRBV7-9 and TRBJ2-1, with 8 positions matching TRBD2. The CDR3 is made up of 15 amino acids. With 5 bases clipped from V and 2 bases from J, the junction kept 5 bases outside the gene matches. Germline V gene lookup returns CDR1 SEHNR and CDR2 FQNEAQ (reference sequence). The CDR3 sequence is CASSPRTSPYNEQFF. As DNA, the CDR3 is TGTGCCAGCAGCCCGCGGACTAGCCCCTACAATGAGCAGTTCTTC.

V usage is TRBV12-3 or TRBV12-4 and J usage is TRBJ1-2, with unresolved D. The CDR3 is 13 residues long. V was pared by 3 bases and J by 0 bases, with 5 bases between. This CDR3 is CASSLAANYGYTF. DNA of the CDR3: TGTGCCAGCAGTTTGGCAGCTAACTATGGCTACACCTTC.

V gene TRBV5-1 combines with J gene TRBJ2-7; 9 bases are a match to TRBD1. Per the germline V gene, CDR1 is SGHRS and CDR2 is YFSETQ. This CDR3 comprises 14 residues. With V trimmed by 4 bases and J by 3 bases, 5 bases remained unmatched. CDR3 loop: CASSPGTGFYEQYF. DNA for the CDR3: TGCGCCAGCAGCCCCGGGACAGGGTTCTACGAGCAGTACTTC.

The V gene is TRBV7-9, the J gene TRBJ1-2; possibly TRBD1 for D (5 bases). The CDR3 is made up of 12 amino acids. Germline CDR1 SEHNR, CDR2 FQNEAQ (reference sequence). The germline V and J ends were trimmed by 8 bases and 8 bases, with 15 bases remaining between them. This chain's CDR3 is CASAEGRIGYTF. In DNA, the CDR3 is TGTGCCAGCGCGGAGGGGAGGATCGGCTACACCTTC.

The V and J genes are TRBV4-1 and TRBJ2-3, with D tentatively TRBD2 (6 bases). CDR3 length: 16 amino acids. Germline V gives CDR1 MGHRA, CDR2 YSYEKL. Trimming stripped 5 bases from V and 2 bases from J, with 17 bases between. CDR3 amino acids: CASSTAPRDFTDTQYF. The CDR3 DNA sequence: TGCGCCAGCAGCACAGCCCCACGGGACTTCACAGATACGCAGTATTTT.

This chain uses TRBV2 with TRBJ2-7; the D is unclear. Trimming cost V 0 bases and J 12 bases, with 12 bases left between them. The CDR3 runs to 12 residues. CDR1 SNHLY and CDR2 FYNNEI come from the germline V gene. The CDR3 nucleotides read TGTGCCAGCAGTGAAGCGGAGTACTACGCGTACTTC. Translated: CASSEAEYYAYF.

The gene calls are TRBV11-2 and TRBJ2-7; TRBD1 matches 9 bases. CDR3 size: 15 residues. V shed 5 bases, J shed 2 bases, and the junction held 7 bases outside the gene matches. In germline, CDR1 is SGHAT, CDR2 FQNNGV. In nucleotides, the CDR3 is TGTGCCAGCAGCGGGTACGGGACAGGGCCCTACGAGCAGTACTTC. Translating gives CASSGYGTGPYEQYF.